Described below is a single T cell receptor (beta chain) sequence and its context. The V gene end was trimmed by 3 bases and the J gene end by 4 bases; junction bases not matched to a gene: 4. The CDR3 is made up of 15 amino acids. The germline V gene encodes CDR1 KGHDR and CDR2 SFDVKD. The data belong to a study of blood T cell repertoires in COVID-19. As handled by the study authors: Reference gene primer amplification in the assay estimated nucleated cell counts. Some clones are missing from TCRdb's copy, which holds only in-frame ones; the method was immunoSEQ multiplex PCR. That table gives V, J and clone size, and the DNA gave D and trimming. In the table there are about 48,000 clones, 90% of which are singletons.

Sequencing was carried out using peripheral blood. This receptor was taken from a man between 65 and 79 years old with acute or convalescent COVID-19. The chain carries TRBV24-1 and TRBJ1-2, with TRBD1 matching 10 bases. CDR3 sequence: CATSDLRTGGYGYTF. For the CDR3, the DNA is TGTGCCACCAGTGATCTCCGGACAGGGGGCTATGGCTACACCTTC.